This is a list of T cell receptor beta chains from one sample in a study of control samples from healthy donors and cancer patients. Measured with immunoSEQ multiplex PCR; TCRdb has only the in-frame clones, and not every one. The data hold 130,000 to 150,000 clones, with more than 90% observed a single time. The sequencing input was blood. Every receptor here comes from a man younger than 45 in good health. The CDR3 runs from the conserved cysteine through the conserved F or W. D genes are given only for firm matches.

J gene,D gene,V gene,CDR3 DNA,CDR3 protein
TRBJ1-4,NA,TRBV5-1,TGCGCCAGCAGCTTGCAAGGATTGAATCCAACTAATGAAAAACTGTTTTTT,CASSLQGLNPTNEKLFF
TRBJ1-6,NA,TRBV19,TGTGCCAGTAGTATTAGCGGTAACGGTCGTGGCTCACCCCTCCACTTT,CASSISGNGRGSPLHF
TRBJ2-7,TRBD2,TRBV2,TGTGCCAGCAGTGAGGGACTACTTTTCTCCTACGAGCAGTACTTC,CASSEGLLFSYEQYF
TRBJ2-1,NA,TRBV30,TGTGCCTGGAGTTCCCTAGTCGGGGGATCCTACAATGAGCAGTTCTTC,CAWSSLVGGSYNEQFF
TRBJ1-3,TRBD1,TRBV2,TGTGCCAGCGGGGACAGGGGGCATCGGGACACCATATATTTT,CASGDRGHRDTIYF
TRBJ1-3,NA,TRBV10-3,TGTGCCATCAGATCCGACGCCGTTGAGACCATATATTTT,CAIRSDAVETIYF
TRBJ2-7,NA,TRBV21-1,TGTGCCAGCAGCAAAGGTTCAAGGATCTCCTACGAGCAGTACTTC,CASSKGSRISYEQYF
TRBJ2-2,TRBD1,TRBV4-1,TGCGCCAGCAGCCCCTTGGGACAGGGGTCCGGGGAGCTGTTTTTT,CASSPLGQGSGELFF
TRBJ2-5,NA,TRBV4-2,TGTGCCAGCAGCCCACGAAACGGGACCCGGCTGGAGACCCAGTACTTC,CASSPRNGTRLETQYF
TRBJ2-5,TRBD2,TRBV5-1,TGCGCCCGCGAGTGGGGAGGGCAAGAGACCCAGTACTTC,CAREWGGQETQYF
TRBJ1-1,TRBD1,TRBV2,TGTGCCAGCGGACAGGGCTGGAACACTGAAGCTTTCTTT,CASGQGWNTEAFF